The rows below give T cell receptor beta chains drawn from one sample of a study of blood T cell repertoires in COVID-19. Assay: immunoSEQ multiplex PCR; the TCRdb copy retains only in-frame clones and omits some. The repertoire holds some 140,000 clones, with around 80% as singletons. Sample: peripheral blood. These receptor sequences come from a man aged 55 to 69 with acute or convalescent COVID-19. Both conserved end residues are part of each CDR3. D genes are given only for firm matches. Rows may omit the clone size; those that give it use once, few, many or a size class.

TRBV19	TRBD1	-	TRBJ1-5	TGTGCCAGTAGTAGCCCCGGGACAGGAAACAATCAGCCCCAGCATTTT	CASSSPGTGNNQPQHF
TRBV5-1	-	-	TRBJ2-3	TGCGCCAGCAGCGATTCAGGGTTTATGACAGATACGCAGTATTTT	CASSDSGFMTDTQYF
TRBV6-5	TRBD2	-	TRBJ2-2	TGTGCCAGCAGGAGACTAGCGCGGACCGGGGAGCTGTTTTTT	CASRRLARTGELFF
TRBV3-1/TRBV3-2	-	-	TRBJ2-5	TGTGCCAGCAGCCAAGGCGGTCAGCGGAGAGAGACCCAGTACTTC	CASSQGGQRRETQYF
TRBV4-1	-	many	TRBJ2-7	TGCGCCAGCAGCCAAGAAGTGACAGGGAGGTACGAGCAGTACTTC	CASSQEVTGRYEQYF
TRBV7-9	-	many	TRBJ2-2	TGTGCCAGCAGCTTAGGAGGGGAGGTTACCGGGGAGCTGTTTTTT	CASSLGGEVTGELFF
TRBV6-5	-	few	TRBJ2-2	TGTGCCAGCAGTTACCCCCGCGGTGGCAACACCGGGGAGCTGTTTTTT	CASSYPRGGNTGELFF
TRBV28	-	-	TRBJ1-2	TGTGCCAGCTCCACAGACCTCTATGGCTACACCTTC	CASSTDLYGYTF
TRBV28	TRBD1	-	TRBJ1-2	TGTGCCAGCAGTTTGTCAGGGGGAGGCTACACCTTC	CASSLSGGGYTF
TRBV5-8	-	-	TRBJ2-5	TGTGCCAGCAGCTCAGGTTTAATCCAAGAGACCCAGTACTTC	CASSSGLIQETQYF
TRBV5-8	-	-	TRBJ2-7	TGTGCCAGCAGCTTGGGCGGTGACGAGCAGTACTTC	CASSLGGDEQYF
TRBV5-1	-	-	TRBJ1-2	TGCGCCAGCAGCTTGGAGCAGGCAGCTAACTATGGCTACACCTTC	CASSLEQAANYGYTF
TRBV19	-	-	TRBJ1-5	TGTGCCAGTAGTATAGGGACAGCTCAGCCCCAGCATTTT	CASSIGTAQPQHF
TRBV27	-	-	TRBJ2-1	TGTGCCAGCAGTCCTTCCTTCCTGGTCGCCAGTGGGCAGTTCTTC	CASSPSFLVASGQFF
TRBV10-3	-	-	TRBJ1-1	TGTGCCATCAGCTTTGACTCAGCGGGCACTGAAGCTTTCTTT	CAISFDSAGTEAFF
TRBV27	TRBD2	once	TRBJ2-3	TGTGCCAGCAGGGCCTTTGGACTAGCGGGAGGGACGATTAGCACAGATACGCAGTATTTT	CASRAFGLAGGTISTDTQYF
TRBV7-9	TRBD1	-	TRBJ2-1	TGTGCCAGCAGACCAGGACAGGGGGCCGATGAGCAGTTCTTC	CASRPGQGADEQFF
TRBV28	TRBD1	-	TRBJ1-6	TGTGCCAGCAGTTCTCAACCTTGGACAGGGGGGTCCTATAATTCACCCCTCCACTTT	CASSSQPWTGGSYNSPLHF
TRBV2	-	-	TRBJ2-7	TGTGCCAGCAGGCCCGACAGCTACGAGCAGTACTTC	CASRPDSYEQYF
TRBV3-1/TRBV3-2	TRBD2	-	TRBJ2-7	TGTGCCAGCGCGGGGGACGGTCCGACCTACGAGCAGTACTTC	CASAGDGPTYEQYF
TRBV30	-	many	TRBJ1-2	TGTGCCTGGAGTGTAGAGGGTCGGTTCTATGGCTACACCTTC	CAWSVEGRFYGYTF
TRBV7-6	TRBD1	-	TRBJ2-1	TGTGCCAGCAGCTCACAGACAGGGACCTACAATGAGCAGTTCTTC	CASSSQTGTYNEQFF
TRBV7-7	-	-	TRBJ2-1	TGTGCTAGCAGCCGCGGGACAGACTCCTACAATGAGCAGTTCTTC	CASSRGTDSYNEQFF
TRBV30	-	-	TRBJ1-4	TGTGCCTGGAGGGCTCAGGGTATTGGTAATGAAAAACTGTTTTTT	CAWRAQGIGNEKLFF
TRBV10-3	-	many	TRBJ2-7	TGTGCCATCAGCGAGTCACGGGACTGGTATTCCTACGAGCAGTACTTC	CAISESRDWYSYEQYF
TRBV9	-	-	TRBJ1-2	TGTGCCAGCAGCGTACAGGGGAACTATGGCTACACCTTC	CASSVQGNYGYTF
TRBV5-6	TRBD1	-	TRBJ1-5	TGTGCCAGCAGCTCACTGTTGGGACAGGGGAGTCAGCCCCAGCATTTT	CASSSLLGQGSQPQHF
TRBV5-1	-	once	TRBJ2-7	TGCGCCAGCAGCTTGACGGCCTACGAGCAGTACTTC	CASSLTAYEQYF
TRBV7-2	TRBD1	once	TRBJ1-4	TGTGCCAGCAGCTTAGCGCCGGGGACAGGGGGCCCCAATGAAAAACTGTTTTTT	CASSLAPGTGGPNEKLFF
TRBV14	TRBD1	-	TRBJ2-3	TGTGCCAGCAGCAAACAGGGGAGTACGCAGTATTTT	CASSKQGSTQYF
TRBV28	TRBD1	-	TRBJ2-5	TGTGCCAGCAGCCCTGACAGGGGAGCGCGAGAGACCCAGTACTTC	CASSPDRGARETQYF
TRBV6-2/TRBV6-3	-	-	TRBJ1-1	TGTGCCAGCAGTTACCTAGGACTTGAAAACACTGAAGCTTTCTTT	CASSYLGLENTEAFF
TRBV24-1	-	-	TRBJ2-1	TGTGCCACCAGTGATCATCAGGGTTACAATGAGCAGTTCTTC	CATSDHQGYNEQFF
TRBV5-1	TRBD1	-	TRBJ2-6	TGCGCCAGCTCCGGGACAGGGGCCTCTGGGGCCAACGTCCTGACTTTC	CASSGTGASGANVLTF
TRBV25-1	-	-	TRBJ2-3	TGTGCCAGCAGGCCGACCTCAGGGACAGATACGCAGTATTTT	CASRPTSGTDTQYF
TRBV4-1	TRBD2	few	TRBJ2-7	TGCGCCAGCAGCGGTTGGACTAGCGGGACGTACGAGCAGTACTTC	CASSGWTSGTYEQYF
TRBV19	-	-	TRBJ1-4	TGTGCCAGTAGTATGGGCAGGGTGAATGAAAAACTGTTTTTT	CASSMGRVNEKLFF
TRBV28	-	-	TRBJ1-2	TGTGCCAGCAGTTTGCCTCCAATGACTTACACCTTC	CASSLPPMTYTF
TRBV30	-	-	TRBJ1-1	TGTGCCTGGAGTGTGTCGAGGGCCACTGAAGCTTTCTTT	CAWSVSRATEAFF
TRBV5-1	-	few	TRBJ1-2	TGCGCCAGCGAGGACACCGCTGGATATGGCTACACCTTC	CASEDTAGYGYTF
TRBV19	-	-	TRBJ1-5	TGTGCCAGTAGTATAGTTCGGCAGGGCAATCAGCCCCAGCATTTT	CASSIVRQGNQPQHF
TRBV5-1	TRBD1	-	TRBJ1-1	TGCGCCAGCAGCTTGGCGTTAGGACAGGCCCCATCGGAAGCTTTCTTT	CASSLALGQAPSEAFF
TRBV28	-	-	TRBJ2-7	TGTGCCAGCAGTTTATTACAGGGAGTCTACGAGCAGTACTTC	CASSLLQGVYEQYF
TRBV19	-	-	TRBJ1-2	TGTGCCAGTAGTATTGTTCCGGGGAACTATGGCTACACCTTC	CASSIVPGNYGYTF
TRBV28	-	-	TRBJ1-4	TGTGCCAGCAGGATGTCAGGGGAGGGAAAACTGTTTTTT	CASRMSGEGKLFF
TRBV28	TRBD1	-	TRBJ1-6	TGTGCCAGCACCTTACAGGGGTTTGGGTCACCCCTCCACTTT	CASTLQGFGSPLHF
TRBV3-1/TRBV3-2	TRBD1	-	TRBJ1-5	TGTGCCAGCAGCCAAGGGGCAGCAGGGGGTCATCAGCCCCAGCATTTT	CASSQGAAGGHQPQHF
TRBV9	-	-	TRBJ2-7	TGTGCCAGCAGCGAGGGGTCCACAGTTACCCTCGCCGAGCAGTACTTC	CASSEGSTVTLAEQYF
TRBV7-6	-	-	TRBJ1-1	TGTGCCAGCAGCTTAGACACAACGAACACTGAAGCTTTCTTT	CASSLDTTNTEAFF
TRBV5-1	-	once	TRBJ1-6	TGCGCCAGCAGCTCAGAGGGTTTGCGGTCACCCCTCCACTTT	CASSSEGLRSPLHF
TRBV4-3	-	-	TRBJ2-3	TGCGCCAGCAGCCAAGCCGGTACTAGCTTGTTAGATACGCAGTATTTT	CASSQAGTSLLDTQYF
TRBV9	-	-	TRBJ2-7	TGTGCCAGCAGCGTAGGCCGGGACATCTCCTACGAGCAGTACTTC	CASSVGRDISYEQYF
TRBV7-8	-	-	TRBJ2-2	TGTGCCAGCAGCCGCCGCCGGGACGGGGAGCTGTTTTTT	CASSRRRDGELFF
TRBV6-6	-	-	TRBJ2-7	TGTGCCAGCAGCCCGGTCTCAGGGGCAGGAGGCGAGCAGTACTTC	CASSPVSGAGGEQYF
TRBV6-5	TRBD1	-	TRBJ1-2	TGTGCCAGCAGTTACTCGAAGGGGGCGAGGAATGGCTACACCTTC	CASSYSKGARNGYTF